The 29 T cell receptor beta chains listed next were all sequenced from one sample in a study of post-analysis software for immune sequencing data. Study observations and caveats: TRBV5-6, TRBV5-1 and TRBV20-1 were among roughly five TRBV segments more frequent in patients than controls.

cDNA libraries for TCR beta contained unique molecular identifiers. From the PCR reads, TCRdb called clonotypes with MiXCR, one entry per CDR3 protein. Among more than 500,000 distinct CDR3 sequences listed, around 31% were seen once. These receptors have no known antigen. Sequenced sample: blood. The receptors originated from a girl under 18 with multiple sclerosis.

DNA of the CDR3: TGTGCCACCGCTCCACCCCGGATGGGGGGGAATCAGCCCCAGCATTTT. Protein: CATAPPRMGGNQPQHF. The J gene is TRBJ1-5, the V gene TRBV19; D might be TRBD1 (5 bases). V was cut by 10 bases and J by 4 bases, with 23 bases left in between. CDR3 length: 16 amino acids. Germline loops: CDR1 LNHDA, CDR2 SQIVND (reference sequence).

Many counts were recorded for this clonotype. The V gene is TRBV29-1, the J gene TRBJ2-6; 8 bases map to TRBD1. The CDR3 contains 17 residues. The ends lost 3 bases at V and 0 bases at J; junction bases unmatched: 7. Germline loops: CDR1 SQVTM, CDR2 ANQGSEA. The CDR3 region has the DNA TGCAGCGTTGATGGGCCGACAGGGGCCTCTGGGGCCAACGTCCTGACTTTC. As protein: CSVDGPTGASGANVLTF.

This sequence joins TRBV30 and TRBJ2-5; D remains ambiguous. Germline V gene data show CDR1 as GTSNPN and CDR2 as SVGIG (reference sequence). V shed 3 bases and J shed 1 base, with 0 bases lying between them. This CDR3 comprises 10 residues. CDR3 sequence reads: CAWSQETQYF. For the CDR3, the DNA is TGTGCCTGGAGCCAAGAGACCCAGTACTTC. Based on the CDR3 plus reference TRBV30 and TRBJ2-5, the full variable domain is SQTIHQWPATLVQPVGSPLSLECTVEGTSNPNLYWYRQAAGRGLQLLFYSVGIGQISSEVPQNLSASRPQDRQFILSSKKLLLSDSGFYLCAWSQETQYFGPGTRLLVL.

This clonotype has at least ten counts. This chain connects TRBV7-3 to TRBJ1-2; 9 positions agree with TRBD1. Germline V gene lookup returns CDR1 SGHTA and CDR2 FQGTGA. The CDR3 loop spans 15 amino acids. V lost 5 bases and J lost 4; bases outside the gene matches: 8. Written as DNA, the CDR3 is TGTGCCAGCAGCCTTACAGGGGGCGCGAGCTATGGCTACACCTTC. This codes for CASSLTGGASYGYTF.

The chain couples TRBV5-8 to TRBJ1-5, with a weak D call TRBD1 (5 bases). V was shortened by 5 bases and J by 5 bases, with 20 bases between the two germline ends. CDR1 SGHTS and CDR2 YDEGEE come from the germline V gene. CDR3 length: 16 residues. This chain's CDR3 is CASSSALTGNHQPQHF. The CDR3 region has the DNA TGTGCCAGCAGTTCCGCGCTAACAGGAAACCATCAGCCCCAGCATTTT.

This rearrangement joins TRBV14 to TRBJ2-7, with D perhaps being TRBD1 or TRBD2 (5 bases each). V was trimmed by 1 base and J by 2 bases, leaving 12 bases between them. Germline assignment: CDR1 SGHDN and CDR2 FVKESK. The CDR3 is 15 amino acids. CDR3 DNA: TGTGCCAGCAGCCAAGGAGTATCGGGACCCTACGAGCAGTACTTC. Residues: CASSQGVSGPYEQYF.

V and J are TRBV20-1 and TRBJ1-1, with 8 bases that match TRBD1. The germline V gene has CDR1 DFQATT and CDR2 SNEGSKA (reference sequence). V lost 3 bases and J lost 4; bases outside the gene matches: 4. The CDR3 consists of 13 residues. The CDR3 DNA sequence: TGCAGTGCTAGCAACACAGGGGGCACTGAAGCTTTCTTT. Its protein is CSASNTGGTEAFF.

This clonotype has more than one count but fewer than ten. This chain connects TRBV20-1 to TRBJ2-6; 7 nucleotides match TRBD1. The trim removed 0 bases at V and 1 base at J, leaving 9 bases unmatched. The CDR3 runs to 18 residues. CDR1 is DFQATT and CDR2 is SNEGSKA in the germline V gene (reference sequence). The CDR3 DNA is TGCAGTGCTAGAGACGCAGGGGGTCCTGAATCTGGGGCCAACGTCCTGACTTTC. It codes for CSARDAGGPESGANVLTF.

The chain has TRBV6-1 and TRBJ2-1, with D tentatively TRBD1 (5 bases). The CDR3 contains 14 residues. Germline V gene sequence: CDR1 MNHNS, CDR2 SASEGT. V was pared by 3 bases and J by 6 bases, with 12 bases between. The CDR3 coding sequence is TGTGCCAGCAGTGACCTTGCAGGGTTCAATGAGCAGTTCTTC. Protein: CASSDLAGFNEQFF.

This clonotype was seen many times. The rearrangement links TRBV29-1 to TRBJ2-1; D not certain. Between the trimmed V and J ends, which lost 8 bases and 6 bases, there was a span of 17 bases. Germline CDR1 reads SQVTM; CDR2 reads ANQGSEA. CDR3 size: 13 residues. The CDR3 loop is CSPTGLTINEQFF. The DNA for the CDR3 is TGCAGCCCCACCGGCCTGACAATCAATGAGCAGTTCTTC.

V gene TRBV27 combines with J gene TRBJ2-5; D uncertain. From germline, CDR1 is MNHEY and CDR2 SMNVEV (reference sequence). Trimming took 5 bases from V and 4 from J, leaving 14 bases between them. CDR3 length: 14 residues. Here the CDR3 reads CASSMSGFPETQYF. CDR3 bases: TGTGCCAGCAGTATGTCAGGCTTCCCAGAGACCCAGTACTTC.

The CDR3 nucleotides are TGTGCCAGCACCATCAGTGGGTCCTACGAGCAGTACTTC. It is translated as CASTISGSYEQYF. The V gene is TRBV12-3 or TRBV12-4, the J gene TRBJ2-7; D gene unclear. The V gene lost 7 bases and the J gene lost 1 base, with 11 bases spanning the gap. This CDR3 region has 13 residues.

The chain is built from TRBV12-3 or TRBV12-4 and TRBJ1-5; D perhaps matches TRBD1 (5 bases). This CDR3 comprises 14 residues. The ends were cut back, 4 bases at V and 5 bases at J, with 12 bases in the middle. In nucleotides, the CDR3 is TGTGCCAGCAGTTCCTGGGGCAGCCATCAGCCCCAGCATTTT. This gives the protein CASSSWGSHQPQHF.

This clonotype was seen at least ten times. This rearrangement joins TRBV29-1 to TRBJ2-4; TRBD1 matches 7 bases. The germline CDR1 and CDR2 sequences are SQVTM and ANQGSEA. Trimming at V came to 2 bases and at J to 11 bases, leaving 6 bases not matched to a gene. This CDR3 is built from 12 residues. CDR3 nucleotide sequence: TGCAGCGTTGAACCCCTCGGACAGGTTCAGTACTTC. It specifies CSVEPLGQVQYF. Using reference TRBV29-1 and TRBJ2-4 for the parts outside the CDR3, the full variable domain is SAVISQKPSRDICQRGTSLTIQCQVDSQVTMMFWYRQQPGQSLTLIATANQGSEATYESGFVIDKFPISRPNLTFSTLTVSNMSPEDSSIYLCSVEPLGQVQYFGAGTRLSVL.

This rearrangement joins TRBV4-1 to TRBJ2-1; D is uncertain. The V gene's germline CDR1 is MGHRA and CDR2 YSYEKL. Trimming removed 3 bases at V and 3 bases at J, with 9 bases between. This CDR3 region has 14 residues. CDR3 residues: CASSQASLYNEQFF. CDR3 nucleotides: TGCGCCAGCAGCCAGGCCAGCCTCTACAATGAGCAGTTCTTC.

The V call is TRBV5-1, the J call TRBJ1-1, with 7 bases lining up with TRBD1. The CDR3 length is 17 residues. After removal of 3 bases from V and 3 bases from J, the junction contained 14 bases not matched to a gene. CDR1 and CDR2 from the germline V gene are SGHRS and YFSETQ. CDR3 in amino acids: CASSWEYKGGRDTEAFF. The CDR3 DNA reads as TGCGCCAGCAGCTGGGAATATAAAGGGGGCAGGGACACTGAAGCTTTCTTT.

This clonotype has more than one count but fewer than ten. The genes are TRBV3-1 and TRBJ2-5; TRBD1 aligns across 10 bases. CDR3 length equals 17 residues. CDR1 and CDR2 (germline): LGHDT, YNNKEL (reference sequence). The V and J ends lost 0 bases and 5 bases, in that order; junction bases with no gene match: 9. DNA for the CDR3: TGTGCCAGCAGCCAAGATCCCCGACAGGGGGCTTTGGAGACCCAGTACTTC. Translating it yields CASSQDPRQGALETQYF.

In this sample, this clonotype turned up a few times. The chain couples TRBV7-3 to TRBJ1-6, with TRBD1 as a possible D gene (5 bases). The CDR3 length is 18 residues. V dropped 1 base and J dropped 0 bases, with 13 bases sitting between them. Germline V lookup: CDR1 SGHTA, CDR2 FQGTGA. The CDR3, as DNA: TGTGCCAGCAGCTTAATAGGTCGACAGCCCTCCTATAATTCACCCCTCCACTTT. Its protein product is CASSLIGRQPSYNSPLHF. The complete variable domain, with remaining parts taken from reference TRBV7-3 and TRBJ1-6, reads GAGVSQTPSNKVTEKGKYVELRCDPISGHTALYWYRQSLGQGPEFLIYFQGTGAADDSGLPNDRFFAVRPEGSVSTLKIQRTERGDSAVYLCASSLIGRQPSYNSPLHFGNGTRLTVT.

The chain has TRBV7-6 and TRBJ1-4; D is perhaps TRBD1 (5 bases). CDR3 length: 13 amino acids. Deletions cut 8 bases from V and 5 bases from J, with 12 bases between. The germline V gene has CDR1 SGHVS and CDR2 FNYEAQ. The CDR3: CASRRGENEKLFF. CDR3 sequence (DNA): TGTGCCAGCCGCCGGGGGGAGAATGAAAAACTGTTTTTT.

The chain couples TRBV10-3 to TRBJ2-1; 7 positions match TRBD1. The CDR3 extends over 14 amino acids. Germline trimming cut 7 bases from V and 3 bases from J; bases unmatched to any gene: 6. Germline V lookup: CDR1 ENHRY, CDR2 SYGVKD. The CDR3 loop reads CAIKGGPDYNEQFF. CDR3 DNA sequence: TGTGCCATCAAAGGGGGCCCGGACTACAATGAGCAGTTCTTC.

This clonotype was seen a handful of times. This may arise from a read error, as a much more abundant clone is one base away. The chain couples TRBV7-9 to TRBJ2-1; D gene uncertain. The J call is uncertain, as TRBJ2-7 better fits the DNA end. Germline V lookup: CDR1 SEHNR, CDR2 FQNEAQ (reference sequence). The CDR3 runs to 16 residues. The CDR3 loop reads CASSSSAAALTNEQYF. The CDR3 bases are TGTGCCAGCAGCTCCTCGGCCGCAGCCCTTACGAATGAGCAGTACTTC.

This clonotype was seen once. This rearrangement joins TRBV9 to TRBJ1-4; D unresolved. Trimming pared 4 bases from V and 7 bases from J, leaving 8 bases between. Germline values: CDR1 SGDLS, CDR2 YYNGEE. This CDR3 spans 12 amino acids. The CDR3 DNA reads TGTGCCAGCAGCCGTCCGGGTGAAAAACTGTTTTTT. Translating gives CASSRPGEKLFF.

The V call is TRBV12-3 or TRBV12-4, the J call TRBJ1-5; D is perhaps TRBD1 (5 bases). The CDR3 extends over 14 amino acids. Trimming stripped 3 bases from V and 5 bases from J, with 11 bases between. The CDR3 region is CASSFHRTDQPQHF. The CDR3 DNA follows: TGTGCCAGCAGTTTTCACAGGACCGATCAGCCCCAGCATTTT.

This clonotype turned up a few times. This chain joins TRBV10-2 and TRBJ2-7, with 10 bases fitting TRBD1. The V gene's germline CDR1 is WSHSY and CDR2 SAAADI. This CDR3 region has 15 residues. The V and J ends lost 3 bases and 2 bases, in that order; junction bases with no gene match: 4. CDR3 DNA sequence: TGCGCCAGCAGTGACTCGGGGACAGGGGCCTACGAGCAGTACTTC. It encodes CASSDSGTGAYEQYF.

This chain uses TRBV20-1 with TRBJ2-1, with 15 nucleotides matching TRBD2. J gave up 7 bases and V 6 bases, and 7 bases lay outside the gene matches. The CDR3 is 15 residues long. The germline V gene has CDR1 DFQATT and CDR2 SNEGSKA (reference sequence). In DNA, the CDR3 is TGCAGTGCCTTAAAGGGGACTAGCGGGGGGAATGAGCAGTTCTTC. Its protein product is CSALKGTSGGNEQFF.

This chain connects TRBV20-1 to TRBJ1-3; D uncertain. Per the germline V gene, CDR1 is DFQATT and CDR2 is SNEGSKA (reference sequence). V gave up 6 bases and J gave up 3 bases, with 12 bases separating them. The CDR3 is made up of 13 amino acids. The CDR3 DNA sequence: TGCAGTGCGAAGGGAATAGGTGGAAACACCATATATTTT. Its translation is CSAKGIGGNTIYF.

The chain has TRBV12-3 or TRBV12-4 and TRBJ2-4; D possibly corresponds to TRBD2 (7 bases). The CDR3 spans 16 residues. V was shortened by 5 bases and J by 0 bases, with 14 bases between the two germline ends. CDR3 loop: CASSRGAHGAKNIQYF. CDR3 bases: TGTGCCAGCAGTCGGGGGGCGCACGGAGCCAAAAACATTCAGTACTTC.

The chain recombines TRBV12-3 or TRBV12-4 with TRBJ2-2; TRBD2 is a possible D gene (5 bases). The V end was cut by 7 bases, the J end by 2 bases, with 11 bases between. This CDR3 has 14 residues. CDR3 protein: CASTRTGNTGELFF. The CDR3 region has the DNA TGTGCCAGCACTAGGACTGGCAACACCGGGGAGCTGTTTTTT.

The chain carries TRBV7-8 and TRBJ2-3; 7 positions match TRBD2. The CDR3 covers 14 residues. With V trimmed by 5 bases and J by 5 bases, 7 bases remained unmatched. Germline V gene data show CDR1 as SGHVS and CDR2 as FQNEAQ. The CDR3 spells CASSHAGAIDTQYF. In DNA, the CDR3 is TGTGCCAGCAGCCACGCGGGAGCAATAGATACGCAGTATTTT.